This TCR beta chain was identified in a study of blood T cell repertoires in COVID-19 (TCRdb year 2020). Notes on the research overall: Samples from collaborators originated in the United States, Italy and Spain and spanned both the acute and convalescent phases of COVID-19. The material from the prospective study consisted of cDNA or gDNA derived from T cells, B-cell-depleted T cells, or PBMCs. Sample metadata almost always included a de-identified subject ID, COVID-19 status, age in years and sex. A freely available public database, intended as a resource for researchers studying the immune response to SARS-CoV-2, is where the repertoires were released. Where available, HLA class I and class II types were obtained from metadata supplied by the sample provider rather than from assay-based typing. Deeply sampled blood TCRbeta repertoires from subjects exposed to, actively infected with, or recovered from COVID-19 were included in the dataset. Samples were obtained from the ongoing ImmuneRACE study (first 160 participants) and from 1,254 subjects provided by 6 global collaborators.

In Seattle, one collaborating source enrolled patients while the infection was active and tracked those patients longitudinally over the course of disease. Collaborating institutions collected whole blood in K2EDTA tubes following their own protocols. For TCRbeta analysis, collaborator samples were shipped as frozen whole blood, as isolated PBMCs, or as DNA extracted from either sample type. This clone was counted only a few times. What antigen it recognizes has not been identified. Base-call qualities are not available, and no considerably larger clone is one nucleotide away. The immunoSEQ Assay, a bias-controlled multiplex PCR, was used to amplify TCRbeta CDR3 regions from genomic DNA. In the paper's pipeline: The number of nucleated cells in each sample was estimated by amplification of reference gene primers within the assay. To quantify the absolute abundance of each unique TCRbeta CDR3 rearrangement, sequence reads were collapsed and filtered. Productive Simpson clonality was computed per sample as the square root of Simpson's diversity index over productive rearrangements. The table comes from immuneACCESS by way of TCRdb, which keeps in-frame sequences with V and J called. Part of the clones is missing from these tables; in studies checked, under half for an unresolved V gene and the rest for unknown reasons. D and trimming were read from the DNA, whereas the V and J calls and clone size are those reported in that table. The sample profile shows over 200,000 clones; around 90% of them were found once. The ten largest make up less than 3.5% of the sample.

From a lookup of the germline V gene (reference sequence), CDR1 and CDR2 are MNHEY and SMNVEV. V is cut by 0 bases and J by 5 bases, and the space between the germline ends is 7 bases. The CDR3, cysteine through phenylalanine, is 13 amino acids long. Only the CDR3 DNA stays, 39 bases, in frame from base 1. Results the study describes overall, beyond this receptor: The amount of clinical and demographic metadata varied by source and participant and was provided uncurated.

This chain joins TRBV27 to TRBJ1-1; no D gene can be assigned with confidence. The TCR originated in a man aged 30 to 45 with COVID-19, enrolled during active disease. The sequenced sample was peripheral blood. This receptor has the CDR3 CASSLSVRTEAFF. The bases read TGTGCCAGCAGTTTATCCGTCCGTACTGAAGCTTTCTTT.